The 20 T cell receptor beta chains given below trace back to one sample, sequenced in a study of CD8+ T cells in alopecia areata. Following RNA extraction, reverse transcription yielded cDNA that acted as the sequencing template. Profiling relied on immunoSEQ multiplex PCR, and the TCRdb table lists in-frame clones only, not all of them. The profile shows roughly 220,000 clones, 66% of them singletons. Indicated treatment: oral pan-JAK inhibitor, 5-10 mg twice daily. The specimen comprised CD4+ T cells sorted from blood, sampled at week 44, from a patient treated with tofacitinib. The receptors come from a human donor with alopecia areata.

The chain couples TRBV7-2 to TRBJ2-3; D not resolved. CDR1 SGHTA and CDR2 FQGNSA come from the germline V gene. Trimming removed 0 bases from V and 0 bases from J, with 4 bases in between. The CDR3 runs 14 residues. CDR3 sequence reads: CASSLASSTDTQYF. CDR3 DNA: TGTGCCAGCAGCTTAGCCAGCAGCACAGATACGCAGTATTTT.

This clone has only a few counts. The rearrangement uses TRBV14 and TRBJ1-1; the D gene is possibly TRBD1 (5 bases). This CDR3 comprises 13 residues. Trimming took off 5 bases at V and 4 bases at J, with 11 bases between the two ends. Germline-derived CDR1 and CDR2 are SGHDN and FVKESK. CDR3: CASSSGLGTEAFF. The CDR3 DNA reads as TGTGCCAGCAGCTCGGGGCTTGGCACTGAAGCTTTCTTT.

This clone was picked up one time. The chain is built from TRBV9 and TRBJ2-6; D unresolved. Trimming removed 0 bases at V and 9 bases at J, with 10 bases between. Per germline, CDR1 SGDLS and CDR2 YYNGEE. The CDR3 extends over 14 amino acids. The CDR3 loop is CASSVAPQFNVLTF. The CDR3 bases are TGTGCCAGCAGCGTAGCTCCCCAGTTCAACGTCCTGACTTTC.

With respect to this clone: Distinct nucleotide sequences in the sample also encode this CDR3. The V call is TRBV5-1, the J call TRBJ1-1; D remains unclear. CDR3 size: 15 residues. V dropped 0 bases and J dropped 1 base, with 10 bases sitting between them. The germline V gene has CDR1 SGHRS and CDR2 YFSETQ. The CDR3: CASSLGGSENTEAFF. CDR3 in DNA: TGCGCCAGCAGCTTGGGTGGCAGTGAGAACACTGAAGCTTTCTTT. Full variable domain (outside the CDR3, taken from reference TRBV5-1 and TRBJ1-1): KAGVTQTPRYLIKTRGQQVTLSCSPISGHRSVSWYQQTPGQGLQFLFEYFSETQRNKGNFPGRFSGRQFSNSRSEMNVSTLELGDSALYLCASSLGGSENTEAFFGQGTRLTVV.

The CDR3 protein is CSVPKRSRQDYGYTF. Here the CDR3 DNA reads TGCAGCGTTCCCAAAAGGAGCAGGCAAGACTATGGCTACACCTTC. This chain links TRBV29-1 with TRBJ1-2; D is uncertain. The CDR3 is 15 residues long. Germline V gene lookup returns CDR1 SQVTM and CDR2 ANQGSEA. The ends were cut back, 5 bases at V and 3 bases at J, with 19 bases in the middle.

A few counts support this clone. The chain employs TRBV14 and TRBJ2-3, with D perhaps TRBD2 (5 bases). Trimming shortened V by 2 bases and J by 10 bases, and 13 bases separated the two germline ends. Looked up from germline, CDR1 is SGHDN and CDR2 is FVKESK. The CDR3 covers 13 residues. CDR3 sequence: CASSQRPGDPQYF. CDR3 sequence (DNA): TGTGCCAGCAGCCAAAGACCCGGGGATCCGCAGTATTTT. Combining the CDR3 with reference TRBV14 and TRBJ2-3 gives the whole variable domain EAGVTQFPSHSVIEKGQTVTLRCDPISGHDNLYWYRRVMGKEIKFLLHFVKESKQDESGMPNNRFLAERTGGTYSTLKVQPAELEDSGVYFCASSQRPGDPQYFGPGTRLTVL.

Only one count was recorded for this clone. The chain combines TRBV5-1 with TRBJ2-7; 8 bases are shared with TRBD1. The V segment lost 0 bases and the J segment 2 bases; nucleotides outside the gene matches: 7. In germline, CDR1 is SGHRS, CDR2 YFSETQ. The CDR3 is 16 residues long. The CDR3 region has the DNA TGCGCCAGCAGCTTGGGAGGGACAGGTCCTACCTACGAGCAGTACTTC. Translation: CASSLGGTGPTYEQYF.

For this clone: Other DNA sequences of this sample code for an identical CDR3. The CDR3 reads CSGGGDTQYF. DNA of the CDR3: TGCAGCGGGGGTGGAGATACGCAGTATTTT. The genes are TRBV29-1 and TRBJ2-3; D is unresolved. The CDR3 has 10 amino acids. Trimming took off 7 bases at V and 5 bases at J, with 7 bases between the two ends. From germline, CDR1 is SQVTM and CDR2 ANQGSEA.

The chain recombines TRBV20-1 with TRBJ2-7, with unresolved D. The CDR3 consists of 11 residues. Germline CDR1 and CDR2: DFQATT and SNEGSKA (reference sequence). Trimming cost V 6 bases and J 3 bases, with 9 bases left between them. CDR3 in amino acids: CSAKDDYEQYF. CDR3 nucleotides: TGCAGTGCCAAGGACGACTACGAGCAGTACTTC.

The J gene is TRBJ1-4, the V gene TRBV5-6, with 8 positions matching TRBD1. Unmatched junction bases numbered 12, after V lost 4 bases and J lost 7 bases. The V gene's germline CDR1 is SGHDT and CDR2 YYEEEE. The CDR3 sequence is 16 residues long. The CDR3, as DNA: TGTGCCAGCAGCACCGGGACAGGATTTTTTGGTGAAAAACTGTTTTTT. It encodes CASSTGTGFFGEKLFF.

Only a few counts were recorded for this clone. This chain's CDR3 is CASSLGGRGGLNEKLFF. The CDR3 nucleotides are TGTGCCAGCAGCTTAGGTGGCAGGGGGGGACTTAATGAAAAACTGTTTTTT. The chain has TRBV11-2 and TRBJ1-4; 7 nucleotides match TRBD1. J was trimmed by 4 bases and V by 1 base; bases with no gene match: 9. CDR1 is SGHAT, CDR2 FQNNGV, per germline. This CDR3 has 17 amino acids.

The CDR3 sequence: CASGPGDRPTYEQYF. The CDR3 DNA follows: TGTGCCAGCGGCCCCGGGGACAGGCCAACCTACGAGCAGTACTTC. The chain links TRBV28 to TRBJ2-7; 8 bases match TRBD1. The CDR3 sequence is 15 residues long. Germline CDR1 and CDR2: MDHEN and SYDVKM. With V trimmed by 8 bases and J by 2 bases, 11 bases remained unmatched.

In nucleotides, the CDR3 is TGCAGCGTTGCACCGTCCCCCTCGAACACCGGGGAGCTGTTTTTT. It encodes CSVAPSPSNTGELFF. J is TRBJ2-2 and V is TRBV29-1; D is uncertain. Trimming shortened V by 4 bases and J by 0 bases, and 12 bases separated the two germline ends. The CDR3 runs to 15 residues. The germline gives CDR1 SQVTM, CDR2 ANQGSEA.

This clone was counted a few times. CDR3 protein: CASSAGDSSVKNIQYF. CDR3 DNA sequence: TGTGCCAGCAGCGCCGGGGACAGCTCAGTTAAAAACATTCAGTACTTC. The chain employs TRBV5-6 and TRBJ2-4, with 7 bases identical to TRBD1. Germline assignment: CDR1 SGHDT and CDR2 YYEEEE. CDR3 length: 16 amino acids. The V and J ends lost 4 bases and 4 bases, in that order; junction bases with no gene match: 11. The complete variable domain, with remaining parts taken from reference TRBV5-6 and TRBJ2-4, reads DAGVTQSPTHLIKTRGQQVTLRCSPKSGHDTVSWYQQALGQGPQFIFQYYEEEERQRGNFPDRFSGHQFPNYSSELNVNALLLGDSALYLCASSAGDSSVKNIQYFGAGTRLSVL.

The rearrangement links TRBV5-6 to TRBJ2-3, with 15 bases lining up with TRBD2. The CDR3 covers 17 residues. V shed 3 bases and J 1 base; nucleotides not matched to a gene: 3. CDR1 is SGHDT and CDR2 is YYEEEE in the germline V gene. CDR3 nucleotide sequence: TGTGCCAGCAGCTCCCGGACTAGCGGGGGGGGCACAGATACGCAGTATTTT. Amino acid sequence: CASSSRTSGGGTDTQYF.

In its sample, this clone was seen a few times. The CDR3: CASSEASGGTQYF. The CDR3 DNA follows: TGTGCCAGCAGTGAAGCTTCGGGTGGGACCCAGTACTTC. The genes are TRBV2 and TRBJ2-5; D call uncertain. Germline V gene sequence: CDR1 SNHLY, CDR2 FYNNEI. V lost 0 bases and J lost 7, with 9 bases in between. The CDR3 sequence is 13 residues long.

The rearrangement links TRBV19 to TRBJ1-2; TRBD1 aligns across 7 bases. This CDR3 comprises 11 residues. Germline assignment: CDR1 LNHDA and CDR2 SQIVND (reference sequence). V dropped 4 bases and J dropped 8; count of bases not matched to a gene: 1. CDR3 DNA sequence: TGTGCCAGTAGTAACAGGGGCGGCTACACCTTC. Protein product: CASSNRGGYTF. The variable domain in full, with the rest retrieved from reference TRBV19 and TRBJ1-2, is DGGITQSPKYLFRKEGQNVTLSCEQNLNHDAMYWYRQDPGQGLRLIYYSQIVNDFQKGDIAEGYSVSREKKESFPLTVTSAQKNPTAFYLCASSNRGGYTFGSGTRLTVV.

The CDR3 reads CASSLSGGQADTQYF. The CDR3 DNA follows: TGCGCCAGCAGCTTGTCGGGGGGCCAGGCAGATACGCAGTATTTT. This chain joins TRBV5-1 and TRBJ2-3; D possibly corresponds to TRBD2 (7 bases). The V gene's germline CDR1 is SGHRS and CDR2 YFSETQ. The CDR3 sequence is 15 residues long. Trimming took off 1 base at V and 4 bases at J, with 13 bases between the two ends.

The V gene is TRBV5-6, the J gene TRBJ1-6; unclear D gene. The germline V gene encodes CDR1 SGHDT and CDR2 YYEEEE. CDR3 length: 14 residues. Trimming took 3 bases from V and 8 from J, leaving 12 bases between them. In nucleotides, the CDR3 is TGTGCCAGCAGCTCTGGACTGGCTGATTCACCCCTCCACTTT. Translated: CASSSGLADSPLHF.

This clone was observed a few times. The V and J genes are TRBV29-1 and TRBJ1-2; TRBD1 agrees at 8 bases. CDR1 is SQVTM and CDR2 is ANQGSEA in the germline V gene. This CDR3 region has 12 residues. V dropped 6 bases and J dropped 7; count of bases not matched to a gene: 7. DNA for the CDR3: TGCAGCGTGGACAGGGTCTTTAGTGGCTACACCTTC. It yields the protein CSVDRVFSGYTF.